Reported below is one TCR beta chain. Its matching antigen is unknown. Researchers ran the PCR with 60 Vbeta and 13 Jbeta primers. Using immunoSEQ multiplex PCR, the repertoire was profiled, and TCRdb retains in-frame clones only, with some absent. The sample has about 90,000 clones, approximately 78% seen once. The data are from a study of cytomegalovirus exposure and HLA in healthy donors. The study, taken as a whole, reports: An analysis done earlier found most TCR beta V segments productive about 90% or about 30% of the time. The authors later linked a missense DCLRE1C variant to TCR beta V- and J-gene trimming.

Trimming took 5 bases from V and 1 from J; bases not matched to a gene: 12. Germline-derived CDR1 and CDR2 are SGHTA and FQGNSA. The length of the CDR3 is 17 residues. Each donor's status was that of a healthy bone marrow donor. The rearrangement joins TRBV7-2 to TRBJ2-7; 9 bases line up with TRBD1. The clonotype comes from a woman aged 40 to 50 in good health and CMV-seropositive. The sample taken for sequencing was PBMCs. The CDR3 spells CASSLRGGTGPSYEQYF. CDR3 bases: TGTGCCAGCAGCCTAAGGGGGGGGACAGGGCCTTCCTACGAGCAGTACTTC.